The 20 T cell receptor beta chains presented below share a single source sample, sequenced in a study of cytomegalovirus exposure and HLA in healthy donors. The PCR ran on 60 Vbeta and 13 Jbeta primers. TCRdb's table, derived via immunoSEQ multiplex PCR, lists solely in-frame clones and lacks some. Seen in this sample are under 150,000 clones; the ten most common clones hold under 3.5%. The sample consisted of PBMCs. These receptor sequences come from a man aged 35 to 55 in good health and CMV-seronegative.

The CDR3 DNA follows: TGTGCCAGCAGTAGGACAGGCCGAAATTCACCCCTCCACTTT. Its translation: CASSRTGRNSPLHF. The J gene is TRBJ1-6, the V gene TRBV6-5, with 7 bases fitting TRBD1. The CDR3 sequence is 14 residues long. V trimming: 5 bases; J trimming: 7 bases; junction bases outside the gene matches: 5. Germline V gene sequence: CDR1 MNHEY, CDR2 SVGAGI.

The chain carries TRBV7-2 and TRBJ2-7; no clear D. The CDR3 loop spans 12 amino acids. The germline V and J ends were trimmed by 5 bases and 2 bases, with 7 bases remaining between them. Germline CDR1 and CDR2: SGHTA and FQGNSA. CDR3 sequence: CASSLVPYEQYF. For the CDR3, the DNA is TGTGCCAGCAGCCTTGTTCCCTACGAGCAGTACTTC. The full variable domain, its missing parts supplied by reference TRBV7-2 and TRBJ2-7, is GAGVSQSPSNKVTEKGKDVELRCDPISGHTALYWYRQSLGQGLEFLIYFQGNSAPDKSGLPSDRFSAERTGGSVSTLTIQRTQQEDSAVYLCASSLVPYEQYFGPGTRLTVT.

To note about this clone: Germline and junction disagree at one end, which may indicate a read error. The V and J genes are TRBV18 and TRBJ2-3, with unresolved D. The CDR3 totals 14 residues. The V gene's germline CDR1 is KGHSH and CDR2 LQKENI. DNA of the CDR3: TGTGCCAGCTCACTAACACGTAGCACTGATACGCAGTATTTT. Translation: CASSLTRSTDTQYF.

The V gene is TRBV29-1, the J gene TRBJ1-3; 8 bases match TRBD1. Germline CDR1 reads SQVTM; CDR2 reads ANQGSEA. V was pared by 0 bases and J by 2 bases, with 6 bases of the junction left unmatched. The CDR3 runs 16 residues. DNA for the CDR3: TGCAGCGTTGAAGATGGGACAGGCAAGCCTGGAAACACCATATATTTT. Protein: CSVEDGTGKPGNTIYF.

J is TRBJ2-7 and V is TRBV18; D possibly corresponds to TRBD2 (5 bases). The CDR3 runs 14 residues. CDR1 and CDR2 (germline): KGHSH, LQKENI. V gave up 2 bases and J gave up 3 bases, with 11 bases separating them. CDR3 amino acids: CASSPEGTNYEQYF. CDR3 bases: TGTGCCAGCTCACCAGAGGGAACCAACTACGAGCAGTACTTC.

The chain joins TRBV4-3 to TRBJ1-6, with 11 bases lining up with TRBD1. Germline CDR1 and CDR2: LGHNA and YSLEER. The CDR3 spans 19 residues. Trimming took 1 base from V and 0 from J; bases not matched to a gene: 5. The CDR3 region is CASSQGTGTGGSYNSPLHF. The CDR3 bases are TGCGCCAGCAGCCAAGGTACCGGGACAGGGGGCTCCTATAATTCACCCCTCCACTTT.

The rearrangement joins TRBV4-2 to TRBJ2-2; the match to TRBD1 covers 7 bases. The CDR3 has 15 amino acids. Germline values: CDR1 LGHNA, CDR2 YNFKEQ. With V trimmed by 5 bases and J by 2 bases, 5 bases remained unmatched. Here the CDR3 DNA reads TGTGCCAGCAGCTTCGAAGGGGGCAACACCGGGGAGCTGTTTTTT. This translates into CASSFEGGNTGELFF.

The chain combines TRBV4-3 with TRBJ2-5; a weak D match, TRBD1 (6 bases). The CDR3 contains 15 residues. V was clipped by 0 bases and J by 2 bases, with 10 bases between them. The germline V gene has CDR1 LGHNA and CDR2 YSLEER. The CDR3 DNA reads TGCGCCAGCAGCCAAGATAAAAGGGGGCAAGAGACCCAGTACTTC. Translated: CASSQDKRGQETQYF.

CDR3 sequence: CASRDRGSQPQHF. The CDR3 bases are TGTGCCAGCCGGGACAGGGGGAGCCAGCCCCAGCATTTT. The J gene is TRBJ1-5, the V gene TRBV6-6, with 11 bases identical to TRBD1. In germline, CDR1 is MNHNY, CDR2 SVGAGI (reference sequence). J lost 7 bases, V lost 8 bases, and 4 bases had no gene match. CDR3 length: 13 residues.

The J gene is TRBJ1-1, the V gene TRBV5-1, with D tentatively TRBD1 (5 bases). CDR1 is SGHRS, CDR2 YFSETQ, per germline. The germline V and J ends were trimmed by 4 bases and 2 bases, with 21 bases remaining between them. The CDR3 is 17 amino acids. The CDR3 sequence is CASSASVGGGGNTEAFF. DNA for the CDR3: TGCGCCAGCAGCGCCTCGGTGGGGGGGGGTGGAAACACTGAAGCTTTCTTT.

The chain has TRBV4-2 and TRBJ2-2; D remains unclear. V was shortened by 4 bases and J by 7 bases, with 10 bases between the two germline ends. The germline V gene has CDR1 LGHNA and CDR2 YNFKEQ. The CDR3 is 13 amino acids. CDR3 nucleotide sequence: TGTGCCAGCAGCCTAGCCACCGTCGGGGAGCTGTTTTTT. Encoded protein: CASSLATVGELFF.

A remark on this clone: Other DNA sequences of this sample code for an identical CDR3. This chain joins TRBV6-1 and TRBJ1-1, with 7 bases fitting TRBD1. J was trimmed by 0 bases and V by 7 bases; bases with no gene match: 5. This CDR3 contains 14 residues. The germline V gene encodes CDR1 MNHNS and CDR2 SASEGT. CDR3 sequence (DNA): TGTGCCAGCACTAAGACAGGGTTGAACACTGAAGCTTTCTTT. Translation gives CASTKTGLNTEAFF.

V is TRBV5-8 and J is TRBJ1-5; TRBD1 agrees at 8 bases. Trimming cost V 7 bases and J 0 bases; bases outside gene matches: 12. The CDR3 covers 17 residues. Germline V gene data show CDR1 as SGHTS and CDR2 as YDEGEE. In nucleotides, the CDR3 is TGTGCCAGCCACTTGACGACAGGGGCCTATAGCAATCAGCCCCAGCATTTT. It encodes CASHLTTGAYSNQPQHF.

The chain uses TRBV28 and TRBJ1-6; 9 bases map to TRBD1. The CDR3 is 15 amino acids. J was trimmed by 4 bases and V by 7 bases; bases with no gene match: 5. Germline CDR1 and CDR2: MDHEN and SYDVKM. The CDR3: CASTPDRGYNSPLHF. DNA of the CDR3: TGTGCCAGCACCCCCGACAGGGGGTATAATTCACCCCTCCACTTT.

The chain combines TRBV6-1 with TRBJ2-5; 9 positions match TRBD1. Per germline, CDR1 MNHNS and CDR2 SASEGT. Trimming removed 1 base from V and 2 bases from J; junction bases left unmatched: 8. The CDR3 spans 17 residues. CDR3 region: CASSEEDRGFSQETQYF. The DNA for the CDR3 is TGTGCCAGCAGTGAAGAGGACAGGGGTTTCTCTCAAGAGACCCAGTACTTC.

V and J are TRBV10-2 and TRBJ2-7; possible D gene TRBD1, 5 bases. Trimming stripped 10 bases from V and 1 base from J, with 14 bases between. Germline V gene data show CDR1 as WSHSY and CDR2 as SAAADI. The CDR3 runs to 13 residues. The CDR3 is CATEVQESYEQYF. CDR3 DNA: TGCGCCACCGAGGTACAGGAATCCTACGAGCAGTACTTC.

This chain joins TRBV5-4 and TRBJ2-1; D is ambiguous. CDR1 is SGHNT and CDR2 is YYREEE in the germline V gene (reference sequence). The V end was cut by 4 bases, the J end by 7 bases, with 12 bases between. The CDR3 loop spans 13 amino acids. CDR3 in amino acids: CASSHKRQNEQFF. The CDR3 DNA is TGTGCCAGCAGCCACAAGAGGCAGAATGAGCAGTTCTTC.

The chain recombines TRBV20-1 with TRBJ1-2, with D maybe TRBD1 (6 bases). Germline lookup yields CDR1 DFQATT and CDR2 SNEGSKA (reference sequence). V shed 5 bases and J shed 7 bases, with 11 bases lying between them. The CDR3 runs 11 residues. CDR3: CSAGQPSGYTF. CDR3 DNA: TGCAGTGCTGGACAGCCTAGTGGCTACACCTTC.

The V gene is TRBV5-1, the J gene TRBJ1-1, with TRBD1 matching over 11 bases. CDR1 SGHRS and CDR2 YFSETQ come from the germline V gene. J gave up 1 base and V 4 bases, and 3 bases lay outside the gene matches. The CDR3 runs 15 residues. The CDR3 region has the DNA TGCGCCAGCAGCGGGACAGGGGGGAGGAACACTGAAGCTTTCTTT. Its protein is CASSGTGGRNTEAFF. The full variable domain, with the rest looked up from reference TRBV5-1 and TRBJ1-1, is KAGVTQTPRYLIKTRGQQVTLSCSPISGHRSVSWYQQTPGQGLQFLFEYFSETQRNKGNFPGRFSGRQFSNSRSEMNVSTLELGDSALYLCASSGTGGRNTEAFFGQGTRLTVV.

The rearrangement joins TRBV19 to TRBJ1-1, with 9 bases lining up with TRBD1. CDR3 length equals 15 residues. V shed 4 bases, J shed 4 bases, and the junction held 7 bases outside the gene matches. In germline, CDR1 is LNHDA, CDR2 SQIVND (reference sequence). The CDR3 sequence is CASSTYRGQPTEAFF. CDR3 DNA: TGTGCCAGTAGTACCTACAGGGGGCAGCCCACTGAAGCTTTCTTT.